This T cell receptor beta chain was observed in a study of siplizumab effects on memory and regulatory T cells (dated by TCRdb to between 2019 and 2020). For context, the study as a whole: The effect of the anti-CD2 antibody siplizumab on alloreactive T-cell subsets was examined in allogeneic mixed lymphocyte reactions constructed from human PBMCs.

What the study reported, not specific to this receptor: The suppressive function of proliferating Tregs from siplizumab cultures was not functionally confirmed. The cumulative frequency of alloreactive sequences traceable to unstimulated CD4+ memory T cells was significantly reduced by siplizumab. About 75-96% of proliferating CD4+ or CD8+ clones could not be given a naive or memory phenotype. Among mappable alloreactive CD4+ clones, an average Treg-derived fraction of over 60% was observed with siplizumab, compared with roughly 28% in control reactions. Unstimulated naive T cells appeared more diverse than memory T cells, and naive cells seemed to contribute substantially to the alloresponse. Sequences below about 10^-5 frequency were poorly captured, so only a minor fraction of alloreactive clones could be mapped to unstimulated subsets.

TCRbeta CDR3 sequencing was performed on sorted unstimulated T cells and on proliferating T cells recovered from mixed lymphocyte reactions. Fresh whole blood from approximately 10 HLA-typed healthy donors was used to isolate PBMCs. A word on this clone: Its antigen specificity is not known. No clone much larger than this one lies a single base away; base qualities are absent.

V ends up 5 bases short and J 8 bases short, with an unmatched junction base count of 11. Including the terminal cysteine and phenylalanine, the CDR3 comprises 14 residues. Only CDR3 DNA remains: 42 bases, in frame from the first base. The germline V gene yields MDHEN for CDR1 and SYDVKM for CDR2. The method was the immunoSEQ multiplex PCR assay. Each sample had some 9.7 x 10^4 TCR templates assayed by the deep sequencing platform. Genomic DNA extracted from sorted T cells was used for TCRbeta CDR3 sequencing. In the paper's pipeline: The R programming language was used for clonal analysis of TCRbeta CDR3 data. Comparing unstimulated samples against CFSE-low samples taken after the reaction was how alloreactive CD4+ and CD8+ clones were defined. Regulatory or non-regulatory origin of alloreactive CD4+ clones was assigned by matching sequences to the sorted unstimulated Treg and non-Treg repertoires. The immuneACCESS repertoire file appears here via TCRdb, limited to in-frame rearrangements. These files lack a portion of the clones; in checked studies, under half of the deficit traces to unresolved V genes, and the cause of the others is not known. For V, J and clone size, that table is used; D and trimming come from the DNA. The sample table shows approximately 97,000 clones, and around 90% are seen once. The top ten constitute roughly 1% of the sample.

The sequencing sample was made of CD4+ T cells sorted from blood. The clonotype originates from a human donor in good health. The chain is encoded by TRBV28 joined to TRBJ1-1, with 7 junctional bases fitting TRBD1. The CDR3 in this case is CASSAGTELAEAFF. DNA sequence: TGTGCCAGCAGTGCCGGGACAGAGCTCGCAGAAGCTTTCTTT. The CDR3, completed at both ends by the reference TRBV28 and TRBJ1-1 genes, gives the full variable domain DVKVTQSSRYLVKRTGEKVFLECVQDMDHENMFWYRQDPGLGLRLIYFSYDVKMKEKGDIPEGYSVSREKKERFSLILESASTNQTSMYLCASSAGTELAEAFFGQGTRLTVV.